Below are 7 T cell receptor beta chains sequenced from a single sample in a study of kidney transplant recipient with SARS-CoV-2 infection. TCRdb passed the reads through MiXCR, listing each CDR3 protein once. The sample lists approximately 250,000 distinct CDR3 sequences; under 35% were seen once. Source: a blood sample, taken at baseline and between days 110 and 120 from a kidney transplant recipient. Receptor source: a young adult male patient who had COVID-19 and was a kidney transplant recipient. The graft donor may have given rise to some T cells.

This clonotype was observed a handful of times. The chain employs TRBV5-6 and TRBJ2-3, with 7 positions matching TRBD1. Germline lookup yields CDR1 SGHDT and CDR2 YYEEEE. Losses at the gene ends were 3 bases for V and 0 bases for J; bases not matched to a gene: 13. The CDR3 extends over 18 amino acids. CDR3 loop: CASSSISQGSASTDTQYF. CDR3 DNA sequence: TGTGCCAGCAGCTCCATTTCACAGGGGTCAGCTAGCACAGATACGCAGTATTTT.

This clonotype turned up a few times. The gene calls are TRBV13 and TRBJ2-5, with 10 bases identical to TRBD2. Germline V gene lookup returns CDR1 PRHDT and CDR2 FYEKMQ (reference sequence). The CDR3 length is 17 residues. The junction had 6 bases not matched to a gene; V was cut back by 1 base and J by 1 base. The CDR3 nucleotides are TGTGCCAGCAGCTTAGAGGGCCTAGCGGGAGCCCAAGAGACCCAGTACTTC. This sequence encodes CASSLEGLAGAQETQYF.

Note on this clonotype: Being one base from a much bigger clone, this may be a read error. This sequence joins TRBV19 and TRBJ1-5; no reliable D call. Germline V gene data show CDR1 as LNHDA and CDR2 as SQIVND (reference sequence). The CDR3 is 13 residues long. The ends were cut back, 7 bases at V and 0 bases at J, with 7 bases in the middle. The CDR3 loop is CASNGISNQPQHF. The CDR3 coding sequence is TGTGCCAGTAACGGGATTAGCAATCAGCCCCAGCATTTT.

This clonotype came up many times. The chain recombines TRBV7-7 with TRBJ1-2; D unclear. CDR1 is SSHAT, CDR2 FNYEAQ, per germline (reference sequence). CDR3 length equals 17 residues. V lost 5 bases to trimming and J lost 4 bases, with 23 bases between them. The CDR3 protein is CASSIRNKCRKTYGYTF. The CDR3 nucleotides read TGTGCCAGCAGCATTCGGAATAAGTGCCGAAAGACCTATGGCTACACCTTC.

This clonotype appeared many times. The DNA is left out, because the CDR3 cannot be placed on it with certainty; the CDR3 is given as TCRdb lists it. The V call is TRBV7-5, the J call TRBJ1-2. TRBV7-5 is a documented pseudogene. The CDR3 contains 19 residues when both ends are counted. CDR3 loop: CISVPEDANEVGKTYGYTF.

This clonotype was observed many times. The chain uses TRBV7-7 and TRBJ1-2; no clear D gene. Trimming removed 5 bases at V and 4 bases at J, with 23 bases between. This CDR3 is 17 amino acids long. CDR1 is SSHAT, CDR2 FNYEAQ, per germline (reference sequence). CDR3 loop: CASSIRVKCRKTYGYTF. Here the CDR3 DNA reads TGTGCCAGCAGCATACGTGTTAAGTGCCGAAAGACCTATGGCTACACCTTC.

This clonotype appeared many times. This chain links TRBV15 with TRBJ1-1; D unclear. Germline V gives CDR1 LNHNV, CDR2 YYDKDF (reference sequence). V was shortened by 5 bases and J by 8 bases, with 18 bases between the two germline ends. The CDR3 is made up of 14 amino acids. CDR3: CATSLKGVGREAFF. The CDR3 DNA sequence: TGTGCCACCAGCCTCAAAGGCGTGGGCCGAGAAGCTTTCTTT.